This T cell receptor beta chain was recovered during a study of cytomegalovirus exposure and HLA in healthy donors. Points from the study as a whole: As a later analysis revealed, the rate of TCR association differed by HLA locus, with DRB1 most and HLA-C fewest. The listing of 150 to 200 TCR beta chains classed them as cytomegalovirus-associated.

Regarding this clone: Its antigen remains unknown.

The PCR employed 60 Vbeta primers together with 13 Jbeta primers. Generated by immunoSEQ multiplex PCR, the TCRdb table keeps only in-frame clones and is missing some. The profile shows hundreds of thousands of clones, roughly 73% of them singletons. Trimming cost V 5 bases and J 12 bases; bases outside gene matches: 10. CDR3 length: 14 amino acids. Germline values: CDR1 SGHAT, CDR2 FQNNGV. The rearrangement uses TRBV11-2 and TRBJ2-1, with 10 bases that match TRBD2. This TCR was sampled from a boy aged 5 to 17 in good health and CMV-seronegative. The sample comprised PBMCs. Here the CDR3 reads CASSTGVAGGRQFF. The CDR3 DNA follows: TGTGCCAGCAGCACTGGGGTAGCGGGGGGCCGGCAGTTCTTC.